The T cell receptor beta chain described here comes from a study of blood T cell repertoires in COVID-19. Losses at the gene ends were 8 bases for V and 2 bases for J; bases not matched to a gene: 4. The CDR3 extends over 13 amino acids. From germline, CDR1 is LNHNV and CDR2 YYDKDF (reference sequence). Assay used: immunoSEQ multiplex PCR; TCRdb lists only in-frame clones, some missing. The sample has about 280,000 clones, 85% to 95% seen once; the top ten hold approximately 2.7%. Material for sequencing was PBMCs or T cells enriched from blood (not recorded which). The clonotype was recovered from a man aged 40-49 years who had been exposed to COVID-19. This sequence joins TRBV15 and TRBJ2-3; 7 bases fit TRBD1. For the CDR3, the DNA is TGTGCCACCGAGGGGGCTCTCACAGATACGCAGTATTTT. As protein: CATEGALTDTQYF.